The 14 T cell receptor beta chains reported below all come from one sample, sequenced in a study of blood T cell repertoires in COVID-19. The protocol was immunoSEQ multiplex PCR, while the TCRdb copy is restricted to in-frame clones and leaves out a portion. Here the sample spans about 81,000 clones, about nine tenths being singletons. The sequencing sample was made of peripheral blood. The receptors shown here come from a woman in her forties or fifties in a cohort sampled during active COVID-19.

The genes are TRBV9 and TRBJ2-3, with 14 bases matching TRBD2. Germline loops: CDR1 SGDLS, CDR2 YYNGEE. The trim removed 1 base at V and 4 bases at J, leaving 5 bases unmatched. The CDR3 is made up of 17 amino acids. The CDR3 nucleotides read TGTGCCAGCAGCGTACACCCGACTAGCGGGAGGGCAGATACGCAGTATTTT. Its protein is CASSVHPTSGRADTQYF.

This chain connects TRBV14 to TRBJ2-7; the D is unclear. V dropped 3 bases and J dropped 2 bases, with 11 bases sitting between them. This CDR3 region has 14 residues. In germline, CDR1 is SGHDN, CDR2 FVKESK. The CDR3 spells CASSHGLSPYEQYF. The CDR3 bases are TGTGCCAGCAGCCACGGTTTAAGCCCCTACGAGCAGTACTTC.

V usage is TRBV21-1 and J usage is TRBJ1-5; TRBD1 was called by the table and not checked on the DNA. TRBV21-1 is a pseudogene segment. The CDR3 is 16 amino acids. The CDR3 nucleotides are TGTGCCAGCACCCTAACCCGGGACAGGGGCAATCAGCCCCAGCATTTT. This gives the protein CASTLTRDRGNQPQHF.

The rearrangement uses TRBV28 and TRBJ2-7; possible D gene TRBD1, 6 bases. V was trimmed by 3 bases and J by 3 bases, leaving 18 bases between them. CDR1 is MDHEN, CDR2 SYDVKM, per germline. This CDR3 is 16 amino acids long. CDR3 protein: CASSLIPATGYYEQYF. The CDR3 DNA follows: TGTGCCAGCAGTTTGATACCGGCCACAGGGTACTACGAGCAGTACTTC.

The V and J genes are TRBV5-1 and TRBJ2-1; 9 bases line up with TRBD2. This CDR3 is 19 amino acids long. Unmatched junction bases numbered 11, after V lost 0 bases and J lost 1 base. Germline-derived CDR1 and CDR2 are SGHRS and YFSETQ. CDR3 protein: CASSLGHSGSSGSYNEQFF. The CDR3 DNA reads TGCGCCAGCAGCTTGGGTCATAGCGGGAGTAGTGGGTCCTACAATGAGCAGTTCTTC.

The chain joins TRBV19 to TRBJ2-1; D remains unclear. The germline V and J ends were trimmed by 0 bases and 5 bases, with 5 bases remaining between them. The CDR3 has 13 amino acids. CDR1 is LNHDA and CDR2 is SQIVND in the germline V gene (reference sequence). The DNA for the CDR3 is TGTGCCAGTAGTATAGATCACAACAATGAGCAGTTCTTC. It encodes CASSIDHNNEQFF.

The gene calls are TRBV12-3 or TRBV12-4 and TRBJ2-1; no definite D call. The CDR3 runs 13 residues. V shed 6 bases and J shed 2 bases, with 8 bases lying between them. The CDR3 sequence is CASRDGAYNEQFF. DNA of the CDR3: TGTGCCAGCAGGGATGGAGCCTACAATGAGCAGTTCTTC.

The chain links TRBV5-6 to TRBJ2-5; D might be TRBD2 (5 bases). From germline, CDR1 is SGHDT and CDR2 YYEEEE. The CDR3 sequence is 13 residues long. V gave up 4 bases and J gave up 9 bases, with 16 bases separating them. The CDR3 spells CASSPGSGTAQYF. Here the CDR3 DNA reads TGTGCCAGCAGCCCGGGGAGTGGCACGGCCCAGTACTTC.

The rearrangement uses TRBV5-1 and TRBJ2-7; 8 bases are shared with TRBD1. The V segment lost 0 bases and the J segment 1 base; nucleotides outside the gene matches: 6. This CDR3 has 16 amino acids. Germline lookup yields CDR1 SGHRS and CDR2 YFSETQ. The chain's CDR3 is CASSLGTGRPSYEQYF. CDR3 nucleotide sequence: TGCGCCAGCAGCTTGGGGACAGGGAGGCCTTCCTACGAGCAGTACTTC.

This chain uses TRBV19 with TRBJ1-3; unclear D gene. Looked up from germline, CDR1 is LNHDA and CDR2 is SQIVND (reference sequence). The CDR3 loop spans 15 amino acids. V lost 10 bases and J 2 bases, leaving 18 bases between the germline ends. As DNA, the CDR3 is TGTGCCACCACCCGGTTCGGGGTTACTGGAAACACCATATATTTT. It is translated as CATTRFGVTGNTIYF.

J is TRBJ1-5 and V is TRBV28, with 8 bases aligning to TRBD1. The ends lost 3 bases at V and 7 bases at J; junction bases unmatched: 2. This CDR3 contains 13 residues. Looked up from germline, CDR1 is MDHEN and CDR2 is SYDVKM. DNA of the CDR3: TGTGCCAGCAGTTTTCCAGGGGGCCAGCCCCAGCATTTT. Its translation: CASSFPGGQPQHF.

This clone appeared once. The chain carries TRBV19 and TRBJ2-3; 13 nucleotides match TRBD2. There are 16 residues in the CDR3. Losses at the gene ends were 5 bases for V and 5 bases for J; bases not matched to a gene: 7. Germline V gene lookup returns CDR1 LNHDA and CDR2 SQIVND (reference sequence). DNA for the CDR3: TGTGCCAGTAGTGACGGGACTAGCGGGGCCAGAGATACGCAGTATTTT. It codes for CASSDGTSGARDTQYF.

The chain couples TRBV5-8 to TRBJ2-1; 9 positions agree with TRBD2. This CDR3 spans 18 amino acids. The germline V gene has CDR1 SGHTS and CDR2 YDEGEE. V gave up 1 base and J gave up 1 base; unmatched junction bases: 9. The CDR3 loop reads CASSLSWREGRSYNEQFF. The CDR3 region has the DNA TGTGCCAGCAGCTTGTCTTGGCGGGAGGGCCGATCCTACAATGAGCAGTTCTTC.

The J gene is TRBJ2-3, the V gene TRBV19; 10 bases fit TRBD2. CDR1 and CDR2 from the germline V gene are LNHDA and SQIVND (reference sequence). This CDR3 contains 19 residues. J gave up 1 base and V 4 bases, and 14 bases lay outside the gene matches. The CDR3 nucleotides read TGTGCCAGTAGTACTCTGGGAGCGGGAGGGCCTGGGGGCACAGATACGCAGTATTTT. Its translation is CASSTLGAGGPGGTDTQYF.